This record covers a single T cell receptor beta chain. Its antigen remains unidentified. Base qualities are missing; no much larger clone stands one base away. Other DNA sequences of this sample code for an identical CDR3. This entry is derived from a study of shared clonotypes between healthy human individuals (dated by TCRdb to the early 2020s). For the study in its entirety: The cohort included a few men and a couple of women between 18 and 49 years of age. Per donor, three plates each were used for CD4 naive and CD4 memory, two for CD8 naive, and one for CD8 memory. The study deeply sequenced blood TCR repertoires of about five healthy adults to estimate repertoire size and the extent of clonotype sharing between individuals. To increase sequencing depth and limit assay-specific biases, TCR repertoire library preparation and sequencing were carried out by different laboratories using diverse techniques. Between about 0.8 and 8.9 billion PBMCs per donor were obtained by leukapheresis.

General study outcomes and caveats: Pairwise subsampling led to the expectation that sequencing depth would affect the degree of clonotype sharing among donors. Only blood was sampled, and tissue TCR repertoires likely differ from those in blood. Larger estimated clonotype richness was generally found for naive subsets than for memory subsets. When several donors were compared, the shared fraction of clonotypes was roughly 5% for naive CD4, 3.5% to 4% for naive CD8, 2.3% for memory CD4, and 0.4% for memory CD8. Incomplete sequencing was indicated by rarefaction of sorted-subset datasets, despite the large sequencing depth. The small number of donors limited the genetic and exposure-history diversity represented. Compared with non-shared clonotypes, the clonotypes found in all four sorted-subset donors had higher generation probabilities.

CD8 naive samples were obtained by positive selection for CCR7 among CD45RO-negative cells, yielding a CD45RA+CCR7+ population from which TemRA cells were excluded. The donors were healthy, HIV-negative adults with no recently reported acute infections or vaccinations. Every donor was a Caucasian adult living in Nashville, Tennessee, USA. Blood was collected by leukapheresis, and PBMCs were isolated by Ficoll-Histopaque density gradient centrifugation and then cryopreserved in liquid nitrogen vapor phase. Purity and quantity of every magnetically sorted T cell population were checked by analytical flow cytometry. Each sorted fraction had its genomic DNA isolated and then quantified by UV absorbance on a Nanodrop 2000c. From the cysteine through the phenylalanine, the CDR3 covers 13 amino acids. Just CDR3 DNA is preserved here, 39 bases in frame from base 1. V and J are truncated by 5 bases and 7 bases respectively, leaving an intervening sequence of 12 bases. CDR1 and CDR2, per the germline V gene (reference sequence), are MNHEY and SMNVEV.

Using the deep immunoSEQ assay, multiplex PCR amplified TCR CDR3 regions from genomic DNA. Genomic DNA extracted from each cell subset was distributed evenly over all wells of several immunoSEQ 96-well plates, and each plate served as one replicate. For sorted subsets, each replicate PCR was loaded with about 0.2 ug genomic DNA, equivalent to 25,000 to 35,000 T cell genomes. Purified libraries were measured with a Qubit 3.0 fluorometer, size-checked on a Bioanalyzer 2100, and measured again with the KAPA Library Quantification kit. A separate single-read 150-cycle Illumina NextSeq 550 flow cell was used to sequence each immunoSEQ 96-well plate. In the paper's pipeline: Because only junctional sequences without quality scores were contained in the immunoSEQ output, filtering matching that applied to full-length reads could not be performed. Sequences were annotated with PyIR, a Python wrapper for IgBLAST v1.9, using IMGT germline references to assign V/J genes and CDR3. Reads were removed for weak V/J assignments (E-value above 1e-6), missing CDR3, stop codons, out-of-frame junctions, or ambiguous translated residues. V3J clonotypes were defined by identical inferred V gene, J gene, and CDR3 amino acid sequence. To compute the percentage overlap between repertoires, the number of shared unique clonotypes was divided by the size of the smaller repertoire. Three approaches were used to assess repertoire richness: RTK rarefaction, the Chao1 estimator, and Recon v2.1 estimates of unobserved clonotypes. OLGA was used to compute generation probabilities for all TCRbeta clonotypes that the gDNA method yielded from a handful of donors. Imported from immuneACCESS, the table was reduced by TCRdb to in-frame sequences with V and J called. These copies leave out some clones; in studies compared against another copy, an unresolved V gene accounts for under half, and the cause of the remainder is not known. That table gives V, J and clone size, and the DNA gave D and trimming. The sample table holds roughly 600,000 clones, of which 95% to 98% were seen once. Of the sample, around 0.3% falls within the top ten clones.

Sequencing input: naive CD8+ T cells sorted from blood. Taken with the paper, the label for cell subset or site translates to: CD45RA+CCR7+. This sequence originates from a man under 40 in good health. The V and J segments used are TRBV27 and TRBJ2-1; TRBD1 is a weak D gene call, 6 bases matching. The encoded CDR3 is CASSPGTLNEQFF. Here is the DNA: TGTGCCAGCAGTCCCGGGACACTAAATGAGCAGTTCTTC.